These T cell receptor beta chains were read from a single sample in a study of shared clonotypes between healthy human individuals. TCRdb's table, derived via immunoSEQ multiplex PCR, lists solely in-frame clones and lacks some. The sample lists under 600,000 clones, 95% to 98% seen once, with 0.3% in the top ten. The specimen sequenced was naive CD8+ T cells sorted from blood. All receptors derive from a man in his thirties or forties in good health. Both conserved end residues are part of each CDR3. A D gene is named only where the DNA matches it firmly. Rows may omit the clone size; those that give it use once, few, many or a size class.

>TRBJ1-2|.|TRBV6-5|.
TGTGCCAGCAGTTACTCGGGGAGACTCTATGGCTACACCTTC
CASSYSGRLYGYTF
>TRBJ2-1|.|TRBV5-1|.
TGCGCCAGCAATCTGGAAGGAGTTAGTTACAATGAGCAGTTCTTC
CASNLEGVSYNEQFF
>TRBJ2-1|.|TRBV15|TRBD2
TGTGCCACCAGCATATCATCGTCTAGCGGGAGGACCAATGAGCAGTTCTTC
CATSISSSSGRTNEQFF
>TRBJ2-5|.|TRBV29-1|TRBD2
TGCAGCGTTGAAGCGGTCGTAGGACTAGCGGGAGGATCAGAGACCCAGTACTTC
CSVEAVVGLAGGSETQYF
>TRBJ2-3|.|TRBV14|.
TGTGCCAGCAGCCTACGACCGGGACCAAACACAGATACGCAGTATTTT
CASSLRPGPNTDTQYF
>TRBJ1-5|.|TRBV5-5|TRBD1
TGTGCCAGCAGCGCTACAGGGGGTGTGTGGCCCCAGCATTTT
CASSATGGVWPQHF
>TRBJ2-2|.|TRBV6-5|.
TGTGCCAGCAGGCGGGACACCGGGAAGACCGGGGAGCTGTTTTTT
CASRRDTGKTGELFF
>TRBJ2-2|.|TRBV7-9|TRBD1
TGTGCCAGCAGCCCCGGGACAGGGCTAGAGGGGGAGCTGTTTTTT
CASSPGTGLEGELFF
>TRBJ2-1|.|TRBV28|.
TGTGCCAGCAGTCATCAGGGTTCCTACAATGAGCAGTTCTTC
CASSHQGSYNEQFF
>TRBJ2-7|.|TRBV7-9|.
TGTGCCAGCAGCTTAGCGTTAGGACAGAAGTCGGGGCAGTACTTC
CASSLALGQKSGQYF
>TRBJ1-2|.|TRBV28|TRBD1
TGTGCCAGCAGTTTACAGGGGGCTTACTATGGCTACACCTTC
CASSLQGAYYGYTF
>TRBJ1-2|.|TRBV27|.
TGTGCCAGCAGCTCACAGGCCGGGACATTTTATGGCTACACCTTC
CASSSQAGTFYGYTF
>TRBJ2-7|once|TRBV7-9|TRBD2
TGTGCCAGCAGCCAGCGGGGCTCCTACGAGCAGTACTTC
CASSQRGSYEQYF
>TRBJ2-1|.|TRBV15|TRBD2
TGTGCCACCAGCAGAGTATTGCTAGCGGCTTCCAAAAATGAGCAGTTCTTC
CATSRVLLAASKNEQFF
>TRBJ2-5|.|TRBV29-1|TRBD1
TGCAGCGTTGAGGTGCAGGGGGTGACCGGCCAAGAGACCCAGTACTTC
CSVEVQGVTGQETQYF
>TRBJ2-5|.|TRBV4-1|.
TGCGCCAGCAGCCAAGTTTACGGCAGGGAGACCCAGTACTTC
CASSQVYGRETQYF
>TRBJ2-7|.|TRBV10-3|.
TGTGCCATCAGTGACCCCCCAAGTGCGGACCTAGACTACGAGCAGTACTTC
CAISDPPSADLDYEQYF
>TRBJ2-7|.|TRBV15|.
TGTGCCACCTCTACAGGGCCTGTAACCTACGAGCAGTACTTC
CATSTGPVTYEQYF
>TRBJ1-1|.|TRBV7-6|TRBD1
TGTGCCAGCAGCTCGCACAGGGGTCTGAACACTGAAGCTTTCTTT
CASSSHRGLNTEAFF
>TRBJ2-1|.|TRBV29-1|TRBD2
TGCAGCCTCTGGGCGGGAGGGAATGAGCAGTTCTTC
CSLWAGGNEQFF
>TRBJ2-1|once|TRBV14|.
TGTGCCAGCAGCCAAGACAACCCCGATGAGCAGTTCTTC
CASSQDNPDEQFF
>TRBJ2-5|.|TRBV29-1|TRBD1
TGCAGCGTTGTTGACAGGGAAGAGACCCAGTACTTC
CSVVDREETQYF
>TRBJ2-3|.|TRBV27|.
TGTGCCAGCAGGCCCGGGACCGTCACAGATACGCAGTATTTT
CASRPGTVTDTQYF
>TRBJ2-5|.|TRBV6-5|.
TGTGCCAGCAGCGGGACAACCCAAGAGACCCAGTACTTC
CASSGTTQETQYF
>TRBJ1-5|.|TRBV28|.
TGTGCGAGCAGGAGGGTAGTGAGCAATCAGCCCCAGCATTTT
CASRRVVSNQPQHF
>TRBJ2-3|.|TRBV27|.
TGTGCCAGCAGTTCCCGCAGCGGACGCACAGATACGCAGTATTTT
CASSSRSGRTDTQYF
>TRBJ2-1|.|TRBV18|.
TGTGCCAGCTCATCGGAAATAGCGGTCAATGAGCAGTTCTTC
CASSSEIAVNEQFF
>TRBJ1-2|.|TRBV7-9|.
TGTGCCAGCAGCTCGACTCTGAGCTATGGCTACACCTTC
CASSSTLSYGYTF
>TRBJ2-7|.|TRBV7-9|.
TGTGCCAGCAGCTTCCACAGGGACGCGCAGTACTTC
CASSFHRDAQYF
>TRBJ1-2|.|TRBV28|.
TGTGCCAGCAGTTTTCGGCCCCCAGGATATGGCTACACCTTC
CASSFRPPGYGYTF
>TRBJ1-2|.|TRBV25-1|.
TGTGCCAGCAGTGAATTCACCATGGGCTATGGCTACACCTTC
CASSEFTMGYGYTF
>TRBJ1-1|.|TRBV11-2|TRBD1
TGTGCCAGCAGCTTAACAGGGGTGAACACTGAAGCTTTCTTT
CASSLTGVNTEAFF
>TRBJ2-3|.|TRBV2|.
TGTGCCGGACAACAGGAAGCTTCAGATACGCAGTATTTT
CAGQQEASDTQYF
>TRBJ2-7|.|TRBV11-2|TRBD2
TGTGCCAGCACCGTAGAAACGACTAGCGGTGCCTACGAGCAGTACTTC
CASTVETTSGAYEQYF
>TRBJ1-4|.|TRBV5-3|TRBD1
TGTGCCAGAAGCTCGACGGGACAGGGAGATGAAAAACTGTTTTTT
CARSSTGQGDEKLFF
>TRBJ2-1|.|TRBV7-2|.
TGTGCCAGCAGCCCCGCGCTAGCACTTTACAATGAGCAGTTCTTC
CASSPALALYNEQFF
>TRBJ1-1|.|TRBV9|.
TGTGCCAGCAGCGTAGGGGCAGGAGGTGGGAGCACTGAAGCTTTCTTT
CASSVGAGGGSTEAFF
>TRBJ2-7|.|TRBV7-9|.
TGTGCCAGCACCCTCGTTGGGCCTGTCGAGGACGAGCAGTACTTC
CASTLVGPVEDEQYF
>TRBJ2-6|.|TRBV29-1|.
TGCAGCGTGGCCGGGGGTTTACCGGGACGGAGGGCAGACGTCCTGACTTTC
CSVAGGLPGRRADVLTF
>TRBJ1-1|.|TRBV5-4|.
TGTGCCAGCAGCTTTGTTGCGAACACTGAAGCTTTCTTT
CASSFVANTEAFF
>TRBJ2-4|.|TRBV7-9|TRBD1
TGTGCCAGCAGTCAAAGGGGGCTGGCCAAAAACATTCAGTACTTC
CASSQRGLAKNIQYF